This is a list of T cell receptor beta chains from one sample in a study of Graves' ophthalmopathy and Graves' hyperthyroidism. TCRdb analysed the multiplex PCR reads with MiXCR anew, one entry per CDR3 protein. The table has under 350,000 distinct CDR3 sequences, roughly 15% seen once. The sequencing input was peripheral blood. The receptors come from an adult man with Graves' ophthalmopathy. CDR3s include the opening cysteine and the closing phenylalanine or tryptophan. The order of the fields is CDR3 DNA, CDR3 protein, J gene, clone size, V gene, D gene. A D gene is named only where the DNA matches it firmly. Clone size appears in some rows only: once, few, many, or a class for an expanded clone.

cdr3_nt: TGTGCCAGCAGTGAAAAGGGGGGCAATCCTGAAGCTTTCTTT
cdr3_aa: CASSEKGGNPEAFF
j_call: TRBJ1-1
clone_size: many
v_call: TRBV6-4
d_call: .

cdr3_nt: TGTGCCTGGAGTGACACAGGGTTTGACTACGAGCAGTACTTC
cdr3_aa: CAWSDTGFDYEQYF
j_call: TRBJ2-7
clone_size: many
v_call: TRBV30
d_call: .

cdr3_nt: TGTGCCAGCAGCTTGGCCACGGGAATGATTACCTACGAGCAGTACTTC
cdr3_aa: CASSLATGMITYEQYF
j_call: TRBJ2-7
clone_size: many
v_call: TRBV5-4
d_call: .

cdr3_nt: TGTGCCAGCAGGATGGGGTATGGCTACACCTTC
cdr3_aa: CASRMGYGYTF
j_call: TRBJ1-2
clone_size: many
v_call: TRBV9
d_call: .

cdr3_nt: TGTGCCAGTAGTATAACCCTGACGGAGGGGTATCAGCCCCAGCATTTT
cdr3_aa: CASSITLTEGYQPQHF
j_call: TRBJ1-5
clone_size: many
v_call: TRBV19
d_call: .

cdr3_nt: TGTGCCAGCCACCCGGGACCTTCCTACGAGCAGTACTTC
cdr3_aa: CASHPGPSYEQYF
j_call: TRBJ2-7
clone_size: many
v_call: TRBV6-1
d_call: .

cdr3_nt: TGCGCCAGCAGCCAGACTACAGGGGGACGTGAAGCTTTCTTT
cdr3_aa: CASSQTTGGREAFF
j_call: TRBJ1-1
clone_size: many
v_call: TRBV4-1
d_call: TRBD1

cdr3_nt: TGCAGTGCTCCCTTAGCGGGCCGCCAAGAGACCCAGTACTTC
cdr3_aa: CSAPLAGRQETQYF
j_call: TRBJ2-5
clone_size: many
v_call: TRBV20-1
d_call: TRBD2

cdr3_nt: TGTGCCAGCAGTCCAGGACAGGCGTCCTACGAGCAGTACTTC
cdr3_aa: CASSPGQASYEQYF
j_call: TRBJ2-7
clone_size: many
v_call: TRBV27
d_call: TRBD1

cdr3_nt: TGCGCCAGCAGTGGGGGTTCTAGAGCAGAGACCCAGTACTTC
cdr3_aa: CASSGGSRAETQYF
j_call: TRBJ2-5
clone_size: few
v_call: TRBV10-2
d_call: .

cdr3_nt: TGTGCCAGTATGGCAGAAGATTCGAACACCGGGGAGCTGTTTTTT
cdr3_aa: CASMAEDSNTGELFF
j_call: TRBJ2-2
clone_size: many
v_call: TRBV19
d_call: .

cdr3_nt: TGTGCCAGCAGTTTAGAAAGGACAGGGACGCCCCACGAGCAGTACTTC
cdr3_aa: CASSLERTGTPHEQYF
j_call: TRBJ2-7
clone_size: many
v_call: TRBV27
d_call: TRBD1

cdr3_nt: TGTGCCAGCAGCTCCTACGGGGGCCAAGAGACCCAGTACTTC
cdr3_aa: CASSSYGGQETQYF
j_call: TRBJ2-5
clone_size: many
v_call: TRBV7-2
d_call: .

cdr3_nt: TGTGCCACCCAGAGCCATTCGGCGGGGGAGCTGTTTTTT
cdr3_aa: CATQSHSAGELFF
j_call: TRBJ2-2
clone_size: many
v_call: TRBV24-1
d_call: .

cdr3_nt: TGTGCCAGCAGTGAGATCGAGAACAGACAGCCCCAGCATTTT
cdr3_aa: CASSEIENRQPQHF
j_call: TRBJ1-5
clone_size: .
v_call: TRBV2
d_call: .

cdr3_nt: TGTGCCAGCAGCTTAGTGGGACAGGGGGCGTTGAGGGAGACCCAGTACTTC
cdr3_aa: CASSLVGQGALRETQYF
j_call: TRBJ2-5
clone_size: many
v_call: TRBV7-2
d_call: TRBD1

cdr3_nt: TGTGCCTGGAAAGCGGGAAGCTACGAGCAGTACTTC
cdr3_aa: CAWKAGSYEQYF
j_call: TRBJ2-7
clone_size: .
v_call: TRBV30
d_call: TRBD2

cdr3_nt: TGTGCCAGCAGTCCACGCCGACTGGGTAATTCACCCCTCCACTTT
cdr3_aa: CASSPRRLGNSPLHF
j_call: TRBJ1-6
clone_size: many
v_call: TRBV27
d_call: .

cdr3_nt: TGTGCCAGCAGTGGCGGGACAGGTGGTAATTCACCCCTCCACTTT
cdr3_aa: CASSGGTGGNSPLHF
j_call: TRBJ1-6
clone_size: many
v_call: TRBV6-1
d_call: TRBD1

cdr3_nt: TGTGCCAGCAGCCCCAGGACTAGCGGGACCTACGAGCAGTACTTC
cdr3_aa: CASSPRTSGTYEQYF
j_call: TRBJ2-7
clone_size: many
v_call: TRBV5-5
d_call: TRBD2

cdr3_nt: TGTGCCAGCGGAGGTGGATATGGCTACACCTTC
cdr3_aa: CASGGGYGYTF
j_call: TRBJ1-2
clone_size: many
v_call: TRBV6-5
d_call: .

cdr3_nt: TGTGCCAGCAGTTCCCTCGAGTTGGGCGGGTCCCAGTACTTC
cdr3_aa: CASSSLELGGSQYF
j_call: TRBJ2-5
clone_size: once
v_call: TRBV6-5
d_call: .

cdr3_nt: TGTGCCAGCAGCTTAAGGACTCTGGGGTGGGACATTCAGTACTTC
cdr3_aa: CASSLRTLGWDIQYF
j_call: TRBJ2-4
clone_size: many
v_call: TRBV7-2
d_call: .

cdr3_nt: TGTGCCAGCAGCGCTGGATCTGGCTACACCTTC
cdr3_aa: CASSAGSGYTF
j_call: TRBJ1-2
clone_size: many
v_call: TRBV7-2
d_call: .

cdr3_nt: TGTGCCAGCAGTTTAGTCCTGTTGGGGACAGTAAACTATGGCTACACCTTC
cdr3_aa: CASSLVLLGTVNYGYTF
j_call: TRBJ1-2
clone_size: many
v_call: TRBV28
d_call: TRBD1

cdr3_nt: TGTGCCAGCAGCCTCTCGGTTCAGGGCTACACCTTC
cdr3_aa: CASSLSVQGYTF
j_call: TRBJ1-2
clone_size: .
v_call: TRBV7-2
d_call: .

cdr3_nt: TGTGCCTGGAGTTTAAACTACGAGCAGTACTTC
cdr3_aa: CAWSLNYEQYF
j_call: TRBJ2-7
clone_size: many
v_call: TRBV30
d_call: .

cdr3_nt: TGTGCCAGCACCCAGGGAGGGATGAATTCACCCCTCCACTTT
cdr3_aa: CASTQGGMNSPLHF
j_call: TRBJ1-6
clone_size: .
v_call: TRBV28
d_call: .

cdr3_nt: TGTGCCACCTTAGCCACAAACACCGGGGAGCTGTTTTTT
cdr3_aa: CATLATNTGELFF
j_call: TRBJ2-2
clone_size: many
v_call: TRBV12-3/TRBV12-4
d_call: .

cdr3_nt: TGTGCCAGCAGCCATCCCCCCGACAGGGAGGCGGTTGGGGAGACCCAGTACTTC
cdr3_aa: CASSHPPDREAVGETQYF
j_call: TRBJ2-5
clone_size: many
v_call: TRBV4-2
d_call: .

cdr3_nt: TGTGCCAGCAGTGGGTCCCAGGGTGCCTTGTCTTATGGCTACACCTTC
cdr3_aa: CASSGSQGALSYGYTF
j_call: TRBJ1-2
clone_size: many
v_call: TRBV6-1
d_call: .

cdr3_nt: TGTGCCTGGAGCTCGAGAAACCAAGAGACCCAGTACTTC
cdr3_aa: CAWSSRNQETQYF
j_call: TRBJ2-5
clone_size: many
v_call: TRBV30
d_call: .

cdr3_nt: TGTGCCAGCAGTTCCCCTAGGGATCCCGACTCCTATAATTCACCCCTCCACTTT
cdr3_aa: CASSSPRDPDSYNSPLHF
j_call: TRBJ1-6
clone_size: many
v_call: TRBV28
d_call: .

cdr3_nt: TGTGCCAGCAGTTCCACCGGGACAGGGGACTACGAGCAGTACTTC
cdr3_aa: CASSSTGTGDYEQYF
j_call: TRBJ2-7
clone_size: .
v_call: TRBV6-5
d_call: TRBD1

cdr3_nt: TGTGCCAGCAGACCTACAGGGGGCCACACCGGGGAGCTGTTTTTT
cdr3_aa: CASRPTGGHTGELFF
j_call: TRBJ2-2
clone_size: many
v_call: TRBV6-1
d_call: TRBD1

cdr3_nt: TGTGCCAGCAGCGTTGGGGTCCCGGGAGGAGAGACCCAGTACTTC
cdr3_aa: CASSVGVPGGETQYF
j_call: TRBJ2-5
clone_size: many
v_call: TRBV6-1
d_call: TRBD2